This passage covers 31 T cell receptor beta chains from one sample sequenced in a study of T-cell reconstitution after alpha-beta-depleted transplantation in children. Unique molecular identifiers were incorporated during preparation of the TCRbeta library. TCRdb re-analysed the PCR reads in MiXCR, keeping a single row per CDR3 protein. The table has roughly 350,000 distinct CDR3 sequences, 15% to 20% seen once. The material sequenced was PBMCs, mostly from graft donor cells, taken 360 days after TCRalphabeta/CD19-depleted stem cell transplant. These TCRs come from a male patient aged 2 to 10 who had a stem cell transplant for acute lymphoblastic leukemia, so the T cells may come from the graft donor.

The CDR3 loop reads CASSSGSGSVFYEQYF. The CDR3 DNA reads TGCGCCAGCAGCTCCGGCAGCGGGAGCGTTTTCTACGAGCAGTACTTC. J is TRBJ2-7 and V is TRBV5-1, with 8 bases lining up with TRBD2. V was clipped by 3 bases and J by 3 bases; unmatched bases: 11. The CDR3 has 16 residues. Germline-derived CDR1 and CDR2 are SGHRS and YFSETQ. The whole variable domain, remainder taken from reference TRBV5-1 and TRBJ2-7, is KAGVTQTPRYLIKTRGQQVTLSCSPISGHRSVSWYQQTPGQGLQFLFEYFSETQRNKGNFPGRFSGRQFSNSRSEMNVSTLELGDSALYLCASSSGSGSVFYEQYFGPGTRLTVT.

This chain uses TRBV11-2 with TRBJ2-2; D is unresolved. The germline V gene encodes CDR1 SGHAT and CDR2 FQNNGV. CDR3 length: 12 residues. V dropped 5 bases and J dropped 6 bases, with 7 bases sitting between them. The CDR3 is CASSPPPGELFF. In nucleotides, the CDR3 is TGTGCCAGCAGCCCTCCCCCCGGGGAGCTGTTTTTT.

This clonotype was detected ten times or more. This rearrangement joins TRBV5-5 to TRBJ2-7; D remains unclear. Germline V gene lookup returns CDR1 SGHKS and CDR2 YYEKEE (reference sequence). Trimming shortened V by 6 bases and J by 2 bases, and 15 bases separated the two germline ends. The CDR3 is 14 residues long. CDR3: CASTPGHSTYEQYF. Here the CDR3 DNA reads TGTGCCAGCACCCCGGGTCACAGTACCTACGAGCAGTACTTC.

The chain has TRBV20-1 and TRBJ2-5, with TRBD2 as a possible D gene (6 bases). The CDR3 has 15 amino acids. Germline V gene data show CDR1 as DFQATT and CDR2 as SNEGSKA (reference sequence). V dropped 0 bases and J dropped 2 bases, with 13 bases sitting between them. The CDR3 sequence is CSARDGAGSQETQYF. CDR3 bases: TGCAGTGCTAGAGATGGGGCGGGGAGTCAAGAGACCCAGTACTTC.

This clonotype was recorded a few times. The V gene is TRBV4-1, the J gene TRBJ2-1, with D perhaps being TRBD1 or TRBD2 (5 bases each). This CDR3 spans 16 amino acids. The germline gives CDR1 MGHRA, CDR2 YSYEKL. The V end was cut by 5 bases, the J end by 6 bases, with 20 bases between. The chain's CDR3 is CASSTGRNPNSNEQFF. The CDR3 coding sequence is TGCGCCAGCAGCACGGGACGGAACCCGAATTCCAATGAGCAGTTCTTC.

This clonotype occurred many times. V and J are TRBV5-1 and TRBJ2-5; 12 nucleotides match TRBD2. The CDR3 consists of 16 residues. The V gene's germline CDR1 is SGHRS and CDR2 YFSETQ. The V and J ends lost 5 bases and 4 bases, in that order; junction bases with no gene match: 9. The CDR3 DNA reads as TGCGCCAGCAGGAGCCTGGAACTAGCGGGAGGAGAGACCCAGTACTTC. It translates to CASRSLELAGGETQYF.

The chain combines TRBV28 with TRBJ1-5, with D unresolved. Germline CDR1 and CDR2: MDHEN and SYDVKM. Trimming removed 5 bases at V and 4 bases at J, with 15 bases between. This CDR3 spans 15 amino acids. The chain's CDR3 is CASSDPRVFNQPQHF. Written as DNA, the CDR3 is TGTGCCAGCAGTGACCCGCGTGTCTTTAATCAGCCCCAGCATTTT. Complete variable domain (other parts from reference TRBV28 and TRBJ1-5): DVKVTQSSRYLVKRTGEKVFLECVQDMDHENMFWYRQDPGLGLRLIYFSYDVKMKEKGDIPEGYSVSREKKERFSLILESASTNQTSMYLCASSDPRVFNQPQHFGDGTRLSIL.

CDR3 in DNA: TGTGCCAGCAGCTTCGGGACTAGCGGGAACTTTTACAATGAGCAGTTCTTC. Translation gives CASSFGTSGNFYNEQFF. The V and J genes are TRBV11-2 and TRBJ2-1, with TRBD2 matching 13 bases. Germline assignment: CDR1 SGHAT and CDR2 FQNNGV. This CDR3 contains 17 residues. J was trimmed by 4 bases and V by 3 bases; bases with no gene match: 6. The entire variable domain, with the rest obtained from reference TRBV11-2 and TRBJ2-1, is as follows: EAGVAQSPRYKIIEKRQSVAFWCNPISGHATLYWYQQILGQGPKLLIQFQNNGVVDDSQLPKDRFSAERLKGVDSTLKIQPAKLEDSAVYLCASSFGTSGNFYNEQFFGPGTRLTVL.

This clonotype was seen ten or more times. V usage is TRBV4-2 and J usage is TRBJ2-1; D is undetermined. V lost 3 bases to trimming and J lost 0 bases, with 9 bases between them. The CDR3 loop spans 15 amino acids. Germline loops: CDR1 LGHNA, CDR2 YNFKEQ. DNA of the CDR3: TGTGCCAGCAGCCAGGCTGTCAGCTCCTACAATGAGCAGTTCTTC. As protein: CASSQAVSSYNEQFF.

The rearrangement links TRBV18 to TRBJ2-1, with 9 positions matching TRBD2. CDR3 size: 15 residues. Germline loops: CDR1 KGHSH, CDR2 LQKENI. V lost 1 base and J lost 9; bases outside the gene matches: 7. CDR3 sequence: CASSPREREETEQFF. The CDR3 nucleotides are TGTGCCAGCTCACCACGAGAGCGGGAGGAGACTGAGCAGTTCTTC.

This clonotype came up a few times. This chain links TRBV10-3 with TRBJ2-7; 8 bases fit TRBD2. The V gene end was trimmed by 4 bases and the J gene end by 5 bases; junction bases not matched to a gene: 7. Germline CDR1 is ENHRY and CDR2 is SYGVKD. CDR3 length: 14 amino acids. As DNA, the CDR3 is TGTGCCATCAGTGTTGGAGCGGGAGACCACGAGCAGTACTTC. Translating it yields CAISVGAGDHEQYF.

The rearrangement links TRBV20-1 to TRBJ2-4, with 7 bases that match TRBD1. The CDR3 length is 11 residues. With V trimmed by 4 bases and J by 8 bases, 2 bases remained unmatched. CDR1 DFQATT and CDR2 SNEGSKA come from the germline V gene (reference sequence). DNA of the CDR3: TGCAGTGCTAAGACAGGGTACATTCAGTACTTC. Translated, it gives CSAKTGYIQYF.

This chain joins TRBV28 and TRBJ2-7; D tentatively fits TRBD1 or TRBD2 (5 bases each). The length of the CDR3 is 17 residues. Germline lookup yields CDR1 MDHEN and CDR2 SYDVKM. V lost 6 bases and J 4 bases, leaving 25 bases between the germline ends. CDR3 bases: TGTGCCAGCAGGGGAAGAAAGACCACAGGTGGGGGATACGAGCAGTACTTC. Amino acids: CASRGRKTTGGGYEQYF.

This clonotype was detected only a few times. The chain is built from TRBV11-2 and TRBJ2-3; D not certain. CDR1 is SGHAT, CDR2 FQNNGV, per germline. This CDR3 has 13 residues. V lost 0 bases and J lost 6, with 7 bases in between. The CDR3 sequence: CASSLDLRDTQYF. CDR3 bases: TGTGCCAGCAGCTTAGATCTAAGGGATACGCAGTATTTT.

The chain is built from TRBV18 and TRBJ2-1, with 7 nucleotides matching TRBD1. V was pared by 3 bases and J by 1 base, with 3 bases of the junction left unmatched. The CDR3 contains 15 residues. CDR1 and CDR2 (germline): KGHSH, LQKENI. The DNA of the CDR3 is TGTGCCAGCTCACCCATACAGGGGTCCTACAATGAGCAGTTCTTC. It codes for CASSPIQGSYNEQFF.

This clonotype showed up many times. The chain is built from TRBV6-2 or TRBV6-3 and TRBJ1-1; D gene unclear. The CDR3 loop spans 11 amino acids. Looked up from germline, CDR1 is MNHEY and CDR2 is SVGEGT. Trimming cost V 2 bases and J 10 bases, with 8 bases left between them. The CDR3: CASSYRMRAFF. CDR3 coding DNA: TGTGCCAGCAGTTACCGTATGAGAGCTTTCTTT.

V usage is TRBV12-3 or TRBV12-4 and J usage is TRBJ2-7; 8 positions agree with TRBD1. This CDR3 comprises 14 residues. With 6 bases clipped from V and 6 bases from J, the junction kept 10 bases outside the gene matches. Here the CDR3 DNA reads TGTGCCAGCAGCCTAGGATCGACAGGGGCCGAGCAGTACTTC. This encodes CASSLGSTGAEQYF.

V and J are TRBV7-2 and TRBJ1-1, with D perhaps matching TRBD1 (5 bases). There are 15 residues in the CDR3. V shed 5 bases and J shed 11 bases, with 24 bases lying between them. From germline, CDR1 is SGHTA and CDR2 FQGNSA. CDR3 coding DNA: TGTGCCAGCAGCCCCGTTATTTGGGGCAAGGGTGGGGCTTTCTTT. It codes for CASSPVIWGKGGAFF.

This clonotype showed up just a few times. The gene calls are TRBV28 and TRBJ2-2, with a tentative D call TRBD2 (5 bases). Germline CDR1 reads MDHEN; CDR2 reads SYDVKM. The CDR3 covers 16 residues. V lost 3 bases, J lost 0 bases, and 11 bases lay in between. DNA for the CDR3: TGTGCCAGCAGTTTCGACACTAGACCGAACACCGGGGAGCTGTTTTTT. Its translation is CASSFDTRPNTGELFF.

The chain recombines TRBV29-1 with TRBJ2-1; TRBD1 agrees at 10 bases. With V trimmed by 2 bases and J by 4 bases, 5 bases remained unmatched. Looked up from germline, CDR1 is SQVTM and CDR2 is ANQGSEA. CDR3 size: 15 residues. The CDR3 loop is CSVENQDRGYNEQFF. CDR3 DNA sequence: TGCAGCGTTGAAAACCAGGACAGGGGGTACAATGAGCAGTTCTTC.

The V and J genes are TRBV6-1 and TRBJ2-1; the D gene is possibly TRBD2 (6 bases). The CDR3 length is 16 residues. CDR1 and CDR2 from the germline V gene are MNHNS and SASEGT. V dropped 6 bases and J dropped 2 bases, with 17 bases sitting between them. The CDR3 DNA is TGTGCCAGCAGCCCCACTAGCCTACTACCCTACAATGAGCAGTTCTTC. Translation: CASSPTSLLPYNEQFF.

This clonotype was picked up a small number of times. This chain links TRBV29-1 with TRBJ1-2; TRBD1 agrees at 10 bases. Germline V CDR1 and CDR2: SQVTM, ANQGSEA. The J segment lost 1 base and the V segment lost 4 bases, leaving 9 bases of the junction unmatched. The CDR3 totals 16 residues. CDR3 in amino acids: CSVVPWTGGSNYGYTF. Here the CDR3 DNA reads TGCAGCGTTGTCCCTTGGACAGGGGGGAGTAACTATGGCTACACCTTC.

This clonotype was found many times. This rearrangement joins TRBV20-1 to TRBJ2-1, with 9 nucleotides matching TRBD2. V shed 3 bases and J 4 bases; nucleotides not matched to a gene: 13. The V gene's germline CDR1 is DFQATT and CDR2 SNEGSKA (reference sequence). The CDR3 covers 17 residues. CDR3 sequence reads: CSARPPSGGRVYNEQFF. CDR3 DNA sequence: TGCAGTGCTAGGCCCCCCTCTGGCGGGAGGGTTTACAATGAGCAGTTCTTC.

V is TRBV9 and J is TRBJ2-1; D may be TRBD1 (5 bases). CDR3 length: 13 residues. V was trimmed by 9 bases and J by 9 bases, leaving 19 bases between them. CDR1 SGDLS and CDR2 YYNGEE come from the germline V gene. CDR3 DNA sequence: TGTGCCACCGCCCAAGATTCCCAGGGTGAGCAGTTCTTC. Protein sequence: CATAQDSQGEQFF.

Of note for this clonotype: The conserved final phenylalanine or tryptophan is absent from the CDR3, which likely points to a read error. The rearrangement links TRBV4-3 to TRBJ2-2; 7 bases fit TRBD2. CDR1 is LGHNA and CDR2 is YSLEER in the germline V gene. The CDR3 consists of 15 residues. Trimming cost V 4 bases and J 0 bases; bases outside gene matches: 2. For the CDR3, the DNA is TGCGCCAGCAGCCCAGGACTAGCGAACACCGGGGAGCTGTTTTGT. It specifies CASSPGLANTGELFC.

This clonotype was seen at least ten times. The rearrangement uses TRBV9 and TRBJ2-7; 13 bases align to TRBD2. CDR3 length: 16 residues. V dropped 2 bases and J dropped 4; count of bases not matched to a gene: 6. Germline V gene sequence: CDR1 SGDLS, CDR2 YYNGEE. CDR3 coding DNA: TGTGCCAGCAGCGTGGGGGGGACTAGCGGGATATACGAGCAGTACTTC. This sequence encodes CASSVGGTSGIYEQYF.

The sample holds a few counts of this clonotype. The chain couples TRBV7-9 to TRBJ1-2; no definite D call. Germline CDR1 is SEHNR and CDR2 is FQNEAQ (reference sequence). This CDR3 is built from 15 residues. Trimming left V 3 bases short and J 5 bases short, with 16 bases between. CDR3 nucleotide sequence: TGTGCCAGCAGCTTCATTGGCCTCACCTTGTATGGCTACACCTTC. It codes for CASSFIGLTLYGYTF.

The chain employs TRBV6-5 and TRBJ2-2, with D possibly being TRBD2 (6 bases). Per germline, CDR1 MNHEY and CDR2 SVGAGI. The CDR3 totals 19 residues. Trimming removed 2 bases from V and 0 bases from J, with 19 bases in between. CDR3 sequence reads: CASSYKVRVLAPNTGELFF. As DNA, the CDR3 is TGTGCCAGCAGTTACAAAGTTCGGGTACTAGCCCCGAACACCGGGGAGCTGTTTTTT.

This clonotype was counted between two and nine times. The V gene is TRBV5-1, the J gene TRBJ2-7; tentative D call: TRBD2 (5 bases). Per germline, CDR1 SGHRS and CDR2 YFSETQ. The CDR3 runs 15 residues. Deletions cut 2 bases from V and 2 bases from J, with 14 bases between. The CDR3 here is CASSLGAGPPYEQYF. The DNA of the CDR3 is TGCGCCAGCAGCTTAGGTGCGGGTCCCCCCTACGAGCAGTACTTC.

In this sample, this clonotype turned up a few times. V gene TRBV7-9 combines with J gene TRBJ2-1, with TRBD2 identical over 11 bases. The CDR3 is 17 amino acids. Germline V lookup: CDR1 SEHNR, CDR2 FQNEAQ (reference sequence). V lost 3 bases to trimming and J lost 8 bases; unmatched junction nucleotides: 12. Written as DNA, the CDR3 is TGTGCCAGCAGCTTCCCGGGGCTAGCGGGAGGTCAGGATGAGCAGTTCTTC. Its protein product is CASSFPGLAGGQDEQFF.

This chain joins TRBV3-1 and TRBJ1-5; D is unclear. Germline V gene data show CDR1 as LGHDT and CDR2 as YNNKEL (reference sequence). This CDR3 region has 18 residues. Trimming stripped 0 bases from V and 0 bases from J, with 15 bases between. CDR3 sequence: CASSQDQDHRNSNQPQHF. CDR3 nucleotide sequence: TGTGCCAGCAGCCAAGATCAGGACCACAGAAATAGCAATCAGCCCCAGCATTTT.